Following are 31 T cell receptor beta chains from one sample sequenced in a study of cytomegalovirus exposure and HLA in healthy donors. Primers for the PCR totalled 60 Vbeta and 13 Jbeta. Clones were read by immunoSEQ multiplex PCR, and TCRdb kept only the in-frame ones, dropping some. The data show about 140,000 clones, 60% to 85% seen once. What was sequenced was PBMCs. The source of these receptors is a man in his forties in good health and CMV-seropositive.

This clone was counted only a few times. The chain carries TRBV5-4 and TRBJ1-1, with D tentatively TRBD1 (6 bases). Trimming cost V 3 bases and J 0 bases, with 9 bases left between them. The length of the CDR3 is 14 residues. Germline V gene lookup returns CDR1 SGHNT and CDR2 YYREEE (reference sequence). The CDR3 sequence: CASSSQGMNTEAFF. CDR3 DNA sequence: TGTGCCAGCAGCTCGCAGGGGATGAACACTGAAGCTTTCTTT.

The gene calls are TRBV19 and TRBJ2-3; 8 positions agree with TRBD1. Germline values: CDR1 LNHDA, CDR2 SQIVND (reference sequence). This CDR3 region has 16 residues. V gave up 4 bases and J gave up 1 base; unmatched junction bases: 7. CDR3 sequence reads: CASSNRLGQGTDTQYF. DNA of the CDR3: TGTGCCAGTAGTAACCGGCTGGGACAGGGCACAGATACGCAGTATTTT. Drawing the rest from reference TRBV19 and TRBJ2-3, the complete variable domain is DGGITQSPKYLFRKEGQNVTLSCEQNLNHDAMYWYRQDPGQGLRLIYYSQIVNDFQKGDIAEGYSVSREKKESFPLTVTSAQKNPTAFYLCASSNRLGQGTDTQYFGPGTRLTVL.

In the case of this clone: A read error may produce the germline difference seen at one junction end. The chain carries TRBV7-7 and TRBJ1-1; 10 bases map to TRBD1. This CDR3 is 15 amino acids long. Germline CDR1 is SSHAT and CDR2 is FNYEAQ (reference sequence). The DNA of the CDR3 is TGTGCTAGCAGCCCATGGACAGGGGGGTGGACTGAAGCTTTCTTT. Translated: CASSPWTGGWTEAFF. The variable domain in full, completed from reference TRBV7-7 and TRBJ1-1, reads GAGVSQSPRYKVTKRGQDVTLRCDPISSHATLYWYQQALGQGPEFLTYFNYEAQPDKSGLPSDRFSAERPEGSISTLTIQRTEQRDSAMYRCASSPWTGGWTEAFFGQGTRLTVV.

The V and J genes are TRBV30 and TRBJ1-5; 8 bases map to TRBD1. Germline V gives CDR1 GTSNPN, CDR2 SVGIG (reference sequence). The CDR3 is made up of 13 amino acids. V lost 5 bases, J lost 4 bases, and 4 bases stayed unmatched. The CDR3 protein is CAWGDRLNQPQHF. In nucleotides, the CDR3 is TGTGCCTGGGGGGACAGGTTAAATCAGCCCCAGCATTTT.

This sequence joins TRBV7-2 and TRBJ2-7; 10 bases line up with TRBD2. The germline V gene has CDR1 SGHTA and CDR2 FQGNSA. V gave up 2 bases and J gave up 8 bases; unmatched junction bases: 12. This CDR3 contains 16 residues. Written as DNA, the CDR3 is TGTGCCAGCAGCTTAAAGCCGAGCGGGGGGGCCAGTCAGCAGTACTTC. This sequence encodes CASSLKPSGGASQQYF.

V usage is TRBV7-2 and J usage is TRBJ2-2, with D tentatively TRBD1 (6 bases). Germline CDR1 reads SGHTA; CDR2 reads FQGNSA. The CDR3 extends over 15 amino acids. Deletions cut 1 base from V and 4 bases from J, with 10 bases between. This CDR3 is CASSLEGHSTGELFF. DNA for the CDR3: TGTGCCAGCAGCTTAGAGGGACACAGCACCGGGGAGCTGTTTTTT.

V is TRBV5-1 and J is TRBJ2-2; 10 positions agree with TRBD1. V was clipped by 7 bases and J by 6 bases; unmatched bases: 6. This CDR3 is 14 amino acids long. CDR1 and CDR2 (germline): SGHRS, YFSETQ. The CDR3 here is CASCRDRGPGELFF. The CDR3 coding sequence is TGCGCCAGCTGTCGGGACAGGGGTCCCGGGGAGCTGTTTTTT.

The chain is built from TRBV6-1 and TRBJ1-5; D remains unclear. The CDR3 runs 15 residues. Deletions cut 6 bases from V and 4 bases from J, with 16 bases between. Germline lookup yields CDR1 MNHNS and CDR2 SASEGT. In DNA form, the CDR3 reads TGTGCCAGCAGGGTTCGCGGAGGGATGAATCAGCCCCAGCATTTT. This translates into CASRVRGGMNQPQHF.

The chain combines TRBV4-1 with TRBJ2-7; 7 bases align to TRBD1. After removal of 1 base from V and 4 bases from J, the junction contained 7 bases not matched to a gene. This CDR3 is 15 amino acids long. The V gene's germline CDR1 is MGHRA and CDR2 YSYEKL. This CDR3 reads CASSQGSDRVYEQYF. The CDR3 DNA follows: TGCGCCAGCAGCCAAGGCTCCGACAGGGTGTACGAGCAGTACTTC.

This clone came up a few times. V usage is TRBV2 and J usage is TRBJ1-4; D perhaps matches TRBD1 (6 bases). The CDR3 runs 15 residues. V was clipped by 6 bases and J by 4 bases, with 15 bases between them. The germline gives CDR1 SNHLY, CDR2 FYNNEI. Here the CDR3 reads CASRAGTNGNEKLFF. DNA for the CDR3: TGTGCCAGCAGGGCCGGGACAAATGGTAATGAAAAACTGTTTTTT.

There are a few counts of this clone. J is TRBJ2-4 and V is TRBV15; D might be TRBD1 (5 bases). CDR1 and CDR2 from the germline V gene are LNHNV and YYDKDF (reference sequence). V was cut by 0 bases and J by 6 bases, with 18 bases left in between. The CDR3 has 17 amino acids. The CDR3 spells CATSRDRGIAKRNIQYF. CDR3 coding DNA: TGTGCCACCAGCAGAGATAGGGGAATAGCCAAACGAAACATTCAGTACTTC.

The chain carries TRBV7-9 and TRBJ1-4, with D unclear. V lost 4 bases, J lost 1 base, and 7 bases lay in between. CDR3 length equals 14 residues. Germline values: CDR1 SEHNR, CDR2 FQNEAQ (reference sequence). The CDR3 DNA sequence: TGTGCCAGCAGCTCGTACAGAACTAATGAAAAACTGTTTTTT. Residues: CASSSYRTNEKLFF.

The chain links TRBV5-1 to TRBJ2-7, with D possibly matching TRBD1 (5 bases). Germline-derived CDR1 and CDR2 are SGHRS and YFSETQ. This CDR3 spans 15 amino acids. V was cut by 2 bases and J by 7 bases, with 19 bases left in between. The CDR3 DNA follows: TGCGCCAGCAGCTTAACAGGACACCGCGTCGGAGAGCAGTACTTC. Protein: CASSLTGHRVGEQYF.

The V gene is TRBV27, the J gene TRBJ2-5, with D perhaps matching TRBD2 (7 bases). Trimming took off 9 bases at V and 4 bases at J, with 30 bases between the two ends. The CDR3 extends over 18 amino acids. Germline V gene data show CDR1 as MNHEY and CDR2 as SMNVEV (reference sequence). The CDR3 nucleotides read TGTGCCAGTCGCAGGGAGGGGGTGGCTAGCGCGTGGGGAGAGACCCAGTACTTC. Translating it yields CASRREGVASAWGETQYF.

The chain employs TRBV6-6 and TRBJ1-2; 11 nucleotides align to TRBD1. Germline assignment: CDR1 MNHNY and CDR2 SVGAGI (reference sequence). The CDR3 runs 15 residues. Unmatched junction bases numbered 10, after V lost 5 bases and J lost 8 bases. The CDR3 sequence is CASSTLGQGARGYTF. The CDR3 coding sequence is TGTGCCAGCAGTACCTTAGGACAGGGGGCGAGGGGCTACACCTTC.

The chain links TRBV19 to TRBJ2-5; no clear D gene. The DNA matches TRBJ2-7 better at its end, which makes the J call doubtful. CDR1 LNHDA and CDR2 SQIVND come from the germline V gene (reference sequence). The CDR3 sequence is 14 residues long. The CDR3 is CASSIDGETYEQYF. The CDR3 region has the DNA TGTGCCAGTAGTATAGACGGTGAAACCTACGAGCAGTACTTC.

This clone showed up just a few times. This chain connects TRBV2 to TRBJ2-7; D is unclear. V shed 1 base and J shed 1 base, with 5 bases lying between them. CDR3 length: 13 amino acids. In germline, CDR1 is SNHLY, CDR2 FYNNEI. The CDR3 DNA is TGTGCCAGCAGTGAAGGGGCGTCCTACGAGCAGTACTTC. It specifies CASSEGASYEQYF.

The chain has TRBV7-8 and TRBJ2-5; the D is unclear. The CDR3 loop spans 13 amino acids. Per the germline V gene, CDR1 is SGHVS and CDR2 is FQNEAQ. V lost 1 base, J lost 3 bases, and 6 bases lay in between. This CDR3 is CASSLGVKETQYF. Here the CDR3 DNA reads TGTGCCAGCAGCTTAGGAGTAAAAGAGACCCAGTACTTC.

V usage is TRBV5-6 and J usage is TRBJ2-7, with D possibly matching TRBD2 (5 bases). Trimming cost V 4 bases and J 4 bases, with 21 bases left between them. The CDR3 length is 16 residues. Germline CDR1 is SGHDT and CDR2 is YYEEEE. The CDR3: CASSVEGVVFRYEQYF. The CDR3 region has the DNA TGTGCCAGCAGCGTAGAGGGAGTTGTTTTCCGATACGAGCAGTACTTC. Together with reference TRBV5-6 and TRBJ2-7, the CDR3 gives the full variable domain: DAGVTQSPTHLIKTRGQQVTLRCSPKSGHDTVSWYQQALGQGPQFIFQYYEEEERQRGNFPDRFSGHQFPNYSSELNVNALLLGDSALYLCASSVEGVVFRYEQYFGPGTRLTVT.

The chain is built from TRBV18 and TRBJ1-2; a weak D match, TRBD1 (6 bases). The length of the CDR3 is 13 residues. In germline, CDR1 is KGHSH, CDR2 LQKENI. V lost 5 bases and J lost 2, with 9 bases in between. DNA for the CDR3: TGTGCCAGCTCATCCGACAGGAACTATGGCTACACCTTC. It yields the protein CASSSDRNYGYTF.

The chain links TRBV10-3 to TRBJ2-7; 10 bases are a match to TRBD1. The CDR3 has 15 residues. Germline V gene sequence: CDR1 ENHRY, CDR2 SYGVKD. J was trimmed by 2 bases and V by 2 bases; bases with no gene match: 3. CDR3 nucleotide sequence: TGTGCCATCAGTGAGAAGGGACAGGGGCCCTACGAGCAGTACTTC. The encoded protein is CAISEKGQGPYEQYF.

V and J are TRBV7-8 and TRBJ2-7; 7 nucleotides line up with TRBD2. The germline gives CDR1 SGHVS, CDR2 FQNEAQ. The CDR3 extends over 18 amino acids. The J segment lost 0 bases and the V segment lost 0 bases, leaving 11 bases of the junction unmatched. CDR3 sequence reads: CASSLAVTTGGTSYEQYF. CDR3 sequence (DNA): TGTGCCAGCAGCTTAGCGGTGACAACGGGAGGAACCTCCTACGAGCAGTACTTC. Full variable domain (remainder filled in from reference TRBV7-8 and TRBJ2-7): GAGVSQSPRYKVAKRGQDVALRCDPISGHVSLFWYQQALGQGPEFLTYFQNEAQLDKSGLPSDRFFAERPEGSVSTLKIQRTQQEDSAVYLCASSLAVTTGGTSYEQYFGPGTRLTVT.

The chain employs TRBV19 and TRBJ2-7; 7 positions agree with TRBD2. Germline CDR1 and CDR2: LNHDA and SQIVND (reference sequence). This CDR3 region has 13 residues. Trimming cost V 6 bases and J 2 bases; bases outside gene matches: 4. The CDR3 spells CASSPGGTYEQYF. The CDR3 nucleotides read TGTGCCAGTAGCCCGGGGGGTACCTACGAGCAGTACTTC.

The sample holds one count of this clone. The CDR3 protein is CASSIDSYNEQFF. The DNA for the CDR3 is TGTGCCAGCAGCATCGACAGTTACAATGAGCAGTTCTTC. The chain carries TRBV4-2 and TRBJ2-1; a weak D match, TRBD1 (5 bases). The germline V and J ends were trimmed by 5 bases and 4 bases, with 9 bases remaining between them. The CDR3 extends over 13 amino acids. The germline V gene has CDR1 LGHNA and CDR2 YNFKEQ.

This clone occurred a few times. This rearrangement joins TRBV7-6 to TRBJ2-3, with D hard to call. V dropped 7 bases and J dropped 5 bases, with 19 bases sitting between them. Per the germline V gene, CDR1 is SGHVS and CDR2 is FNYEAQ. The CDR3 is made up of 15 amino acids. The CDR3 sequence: CASTLTDSLLDTQYF. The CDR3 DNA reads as TGTGCCAGCACCCTAACGGATAGCCTCTTAGATACGCAGTATTTT.

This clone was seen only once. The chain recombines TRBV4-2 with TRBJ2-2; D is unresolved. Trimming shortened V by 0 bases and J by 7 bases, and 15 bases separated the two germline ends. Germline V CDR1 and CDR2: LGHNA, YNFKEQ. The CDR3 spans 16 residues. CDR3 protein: CASSQEAPPVGGELFF. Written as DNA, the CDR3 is TGTGCCAGCAGCCAAGAAGCCCCTCCGGTTGGCGGGGAGCTGTTTTTT.

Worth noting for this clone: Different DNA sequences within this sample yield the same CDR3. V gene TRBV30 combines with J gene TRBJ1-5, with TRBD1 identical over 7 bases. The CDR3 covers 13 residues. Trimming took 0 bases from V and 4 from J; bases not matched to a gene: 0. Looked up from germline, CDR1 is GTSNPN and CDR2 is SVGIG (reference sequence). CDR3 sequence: CAWSVQGNQPQHF. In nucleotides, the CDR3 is TGTGCCTGGAGTGTACAGGGGAATCAGCCCCAGCATTTT.

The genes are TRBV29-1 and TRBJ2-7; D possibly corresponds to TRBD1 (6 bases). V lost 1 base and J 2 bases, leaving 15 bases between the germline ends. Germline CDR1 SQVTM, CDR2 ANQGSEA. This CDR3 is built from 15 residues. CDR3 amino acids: CSVEVAGALPYEQYF. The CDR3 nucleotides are TGCAGCGTTGAAGTAGCAGGGGCACTTCCCTACGAGCAGTACTTC.

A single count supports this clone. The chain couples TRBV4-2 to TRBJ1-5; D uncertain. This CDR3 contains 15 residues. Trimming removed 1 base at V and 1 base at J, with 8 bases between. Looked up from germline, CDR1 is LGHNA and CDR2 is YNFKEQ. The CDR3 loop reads CASSQADTSNQPQHF. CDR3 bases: TGTGCCAGCAGCCAAGCTGACACCAGCAATCAGCCCCAGCATTTT.

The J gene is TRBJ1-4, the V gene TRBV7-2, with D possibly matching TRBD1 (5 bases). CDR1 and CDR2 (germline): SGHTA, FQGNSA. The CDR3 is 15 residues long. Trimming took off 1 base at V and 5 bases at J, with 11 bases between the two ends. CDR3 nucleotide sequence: TGTGCCAGCAGCTTAGGGGGCCCTCCAAATGAAAAACTGTTTTTT. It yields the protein CASSLGGPPNEKLFF.

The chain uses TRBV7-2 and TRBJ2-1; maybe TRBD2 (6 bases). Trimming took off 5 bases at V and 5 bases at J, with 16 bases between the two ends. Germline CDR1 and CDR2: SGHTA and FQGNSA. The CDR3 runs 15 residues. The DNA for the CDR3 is TGTGCCAGCAGCCCCGGCGGTAGCGGAAACAATGAGCAGTTCTTC. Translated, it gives CASSPGGSGNNEQFF.